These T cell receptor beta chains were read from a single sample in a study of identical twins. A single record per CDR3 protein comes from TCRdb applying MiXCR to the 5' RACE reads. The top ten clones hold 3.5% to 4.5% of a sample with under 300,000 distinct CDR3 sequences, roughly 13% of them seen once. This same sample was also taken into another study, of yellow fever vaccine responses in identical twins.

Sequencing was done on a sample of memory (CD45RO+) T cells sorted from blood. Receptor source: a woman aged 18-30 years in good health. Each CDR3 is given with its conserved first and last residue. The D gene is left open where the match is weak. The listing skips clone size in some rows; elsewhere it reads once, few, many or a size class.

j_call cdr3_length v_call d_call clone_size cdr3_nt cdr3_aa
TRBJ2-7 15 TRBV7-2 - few TGTGCCAGCAGCTTAGCGGGACTCAGTTTGGGGGAGCAGTACTTC CASSLAGLSLGEQYF
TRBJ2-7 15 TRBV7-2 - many TGTGCCAGCAGCTTAGATTCCAGGGGCGCACGGGAGCAGTACTTC CASSLDSRGAREQYF
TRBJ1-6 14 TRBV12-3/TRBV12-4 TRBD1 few TGTGCCAGCAGTTTACGACAGGGAGGCTCACCCCTCCACTTT CASSLRQGGSPLHF
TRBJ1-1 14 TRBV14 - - TGTGCCAGCAGCCAAGCGAGGGGGATCACTGAAGCTTTCTTT CASSQARGITEAFF
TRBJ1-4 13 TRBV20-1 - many TGCAGTGCTCCGGACAGCAGAAATGAAAAACTGTTTTTT CSAPDSRNEKLFF
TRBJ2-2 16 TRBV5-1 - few TGCGCCAGCAGCTTGGTTCCGACAGCGAACACCGGGGAGCTGTTTTTT CASSLVPTANTGELFF
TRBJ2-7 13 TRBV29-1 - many TGCAGCGTTGCACCTACAGGGCCCTACGAGCAGTACTTC CSVAPTGPYEQYF
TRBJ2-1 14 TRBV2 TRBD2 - TGTGCCAGCAGTTATGGGACTATCGACAATGAGCAGTTCTTC CASSYGTIDNEQFF
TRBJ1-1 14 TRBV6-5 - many TGTGCCAGCAGTTACGAACGGGGAATACCCCCAGCTTTCTTT CASSYERGIPPAFF
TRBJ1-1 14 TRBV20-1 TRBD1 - TGCAGTGCACCCGGACAGGGGTTCAACACTGAAGCTTTCTTT CSAPGQGFNTEAFF
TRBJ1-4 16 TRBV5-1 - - TGCGCCAGCAGCTTGGCCCGGAGGACAACTAATGAAAAACTGTTTTTT CASSLARRTTNEKLFF
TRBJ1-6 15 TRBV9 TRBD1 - TGTGCCAGCAGCATCCAGGACAGGATCTCCGGACCCCTCCACTTT CASSIQDRISGPLHF
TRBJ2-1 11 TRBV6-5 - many TGTGCCAGCAGAATAGGGGATGAGCAGTTCTTC CASRIGDEQFF
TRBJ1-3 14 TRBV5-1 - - TGCGCCAGCAGCTTGGACCCCTCTGGAAACACCATATATTTT CASSLDPSGNTIYF
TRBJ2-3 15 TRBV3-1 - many TGTGCCAGCAGCTCAGGACAGACTAGCACAGATACGCAGTATTTT CASSSGQTSTDTQYF
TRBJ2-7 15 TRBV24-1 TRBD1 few TGTGCCACCAGTGACCCGGGACAGGCGACCTACGAGCAGTACTTC CATSDPGQATYEQYF
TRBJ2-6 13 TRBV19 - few TGTGCCAGCTCACCGGGGGGGGCCAACGTCCTGACTTTC CASSPGGANVLTF
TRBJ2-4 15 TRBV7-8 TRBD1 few TGTGCCAGCAGCTCATGGACAGGGTCTGGAAACATTCAGTACTTC CASSSWTGSGNIQYF
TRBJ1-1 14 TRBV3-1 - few TGTGCCAGCAGCCAAGAGGGGTCCGCGAGGGGGGCTTTCTTT CASSQEGSARGAFF
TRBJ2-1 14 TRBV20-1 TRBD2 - TGCAGTGCTAGAGATCCGCGGGAGGGCCTCGAGCAGTTCTTC CSARDPREGLEQFF
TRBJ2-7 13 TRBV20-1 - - TGCAGTGCTATTGCGGTGGGGCTCTACGAGCAGTACTTC CSAIAVGLYEQYF